This T cell receptor beta chain was retrieved from a study of CD8 T cells in Susac syndrome. The CDR3 has 13 residues. Trimming stripped 7 bases from V and 8 bases from J, with 17 bases between. Germline V lookup: CDR1 SNHLY, CDR2 FYNNEI. An input of 0.5 to 1 ug of RNA was subjected to reverse transcription using random hexamers. TCRdb independently ran MiXCR on the immunoSEQ multiplex PCR reads; one entry per CDR3 protein. This repertoire shows around 300,000 distinct CDR3 sequences, around 91% found once; its top ten account for under 0.2%. The TCR was taken from a human donor with multiple sclerosis. The specimen sequenced was CD8+ T cells from PBMCs. The V and J genes are TRBV2 and TRBJ1-2; D gene uncertain. The CDR3 sequence is CASKPGGTGGYTF. The CDR3 DNA follows: TGTGCCAGCAAACCGGGAGGAACGGGCGGCTACACCTTC.